The entry below gives a single T cell receptor (beta chain) sequence along with its context. It lacks a known antigen. No much larger clonotype is one base removed from it; base qualities were not supplied. This sample is drawn from a study of cytomegalovirus exposure and HLA in healthy donors (dated by TCRdb to 2017 to 2019). Study-wide context: An earlier analysis of some 600 of the donors reported approximately 260 Gb of sequence data and around 100 million unique TCR beta sequences obtained from approximately 180 million T cells. The study aimed to test whether cataloging public T cell receptors could reveal signatures of past pathogen exposure. An earlier analysis of some 600 of the donors applied high-throughput TCR beta sequencing to assess whether each TCR beta V gene segment acted as functional or pseudogenic. Using immunosequencing, the study profiled T cell repertoires from around 670 subjects and related those repertoires to cytomegalovirus serostatus. An early release covering around 630 HLA-typed donors comprised roughly 300 gigabases of sequencing data and roughly 86 million unique TCR sequences. Along with the approximately 600-subject first cohort, a separate validation cohort of more than 90 different subjects was used. To study patterns of TCR occurrence, a later analysis re-analyzed previously published TCR beta repertoires from more than 550 donors and added high-resolution HLA genotyping. High-throughput TCR immunosequencing, statistical association of individual TCRs with disease status, and machine learning were combined to predict cytomegalovirus infection status. Rather than using new phenotypic data, the later analysis identified candidate immune exposures from TCR beta sequences and from how often those sequences occurred across donors. The number of typed donors differed by locus: about 620-640 for A, B, C, DRB1 and DQB1; 522 for DQA1; about 600 for DPA1; and roughly 470 for DPB1. Of the 398 genotyped donors, roughly 80% fell in the genetic ancestry cluster associated with self-reported Caucasian donors. Genome-wide SNP genotypes for about three fifths of the roughly 700 donors were used in a later genetic analysis, which treated that subset as a discovery cohort. Roughly five DR-DQ haplotypes were handled as single units for association and clustering, since linkage in the cohort was strong. HLA typing included class I and class II loci at four-digit resolution. Donor age, sex, ethnicity and CMV serostatus were compiled together with the repertoire data. All discovery cohort repertoires had been generated on a single sequencing platform. Across approximately 400 genotyped donors of the cohort, an average of roughly 230,000 unique TCR beta nucleotide sequences per donor were sequenced, and approximately 17% of those sequences were non-productive. Study-level results and caveats: The study gave a list of under 200 TCR beta chains associated with cytomegalovirus. Some IMGT-functional V segments, including TRBV6-2 and TRBV6-3, could not be distinguished by the 87-base-pair reads and were therefore excluded. Assigning TCR associations to individual alleles was difficult when HLA alleles, especially DR and DQ, strongly co-occurred. In a later analysis, most CMV-associated TCR beta chains were found to appear HLA-restricted, with HLA associations seemingly driven largely by CMV exposure. According to a later analysis, TCR association rates differed among HLA loci, with DRB1 alleles showing the most associated TCRs and HLA-C alleles showing the fewest. V-gene and J-gene trimming of TCR beta chains was associated with a missense DCLRE1C variant in a later genetic analysis, and the association was replicated in an independent cohort. Broadly in line with IMGT annotations, most TCR beta V segments showed up in productive rearrangements about 90% or about 30% of the time in an earlier analysis of a few hundred of the donors. A cluster of highly shared sequence variants was judged likely to be a technical artifact of the sequencing pipeline. Immune exposure information for the cohort was limited to CMV serostatus. The authors suggested that the approach could potentially be extended to other disease states and immunological phenotypes. Around 16 rarely observed V segments, including chromosome 9 orphons, were excluded from the earlier analysis of a few hundred of the donors because counts were too low. A further reported finding was that TCR beta sequences accurately predicted the HLA-A and HLA-B alleles for most subjects in the first cohort. Sequencing depth was assumed to be roughly uniform across donors in the presence/absence analyses, though that assumption may not hold. A later genetic analysis reported fewer N-insertions in productive TCRs among donors in an Asian-associated ancestry cluster than the roughly 620-donor mean. A later analysis associated about 16,000 TCR beta sequences with specific HLA alleles at a false discovery rate of 0.05. In both the original and validation cohorts, the classifier was reported to diagnose cytomegalovirus status with high specificity and sensitivity. A later analysis reported that several top co-occurrence clusters appeared linked to parvovirus B19, influenza, CMV and Epstein-Barr virus. Most TCR sequences were observed very rarely across donors, whereas some public TCRs were present in many individuals. A few of the identified cytomegalovirus-associated TCR beta chains were confirmed in vitro to be specific for cytomegalovirus antigens. Linkage disequilibrium might explain the correlated functional status among segregating V segments, but an unknown experimental factor could not be excluded. This cohort had only TCR beta chains sequenced, and the lack of alpha or paired-chain data limited which features could be detected. Compared with equally common non-associated chains, HLA-associated TCR beta chains in a later analysis were more clonally expanded and had lower generation probabilities. Because HLA typing was missing for some donors at each locus, association tests included only the typed subset.

The germline V and J ends show losses of 5 bases and 4 bases respectively, and no gene match explains 7 bases of the junction. CDR1 LNHNV and CDR2 YYDKDF were looked up in the germline V gene (reference sequence). Its CDR3 holds 16 amino acids, cysteine through phenylalanine. The CDR3 DNA has 48 bases and is translated from base 1. The cohort comprised fewer than 750 healthy bone marrow donors. At the time of sampling, all cohort members were nominally healthy, though unrecorded immune exposures were likely present. The donor was CMV seronegative and was included in the group of 352 seronegative cohort members. A peripheral blood sample was provided by each donor, and peripheral blood mononuclear cells were used for TCR beta sequencing. The Qiagen DNeasy Blood Extraction Kit was used to extract genomic DNA from the blood cell samples. The library relied on the immunoSEQ multiplex PCR assay. The multiplex PCR relied on a mix of 60 forward primers for TCR Vbeta segments and 13 reverse primers for TCR Jbeta segments. The CDR3 region of rearranged TCR beta genes was amplified from genomic DNA with a multiplex PCR assay. Amplified TCR beta libraries were sequenced as 87-base-pair reads on the Illumina HiSeq System. Per the original workflow: A later analysis counted about 80 million unique TCR beta chains across the 650 to 700 repertoires, and 10 million to 11 million of these chains were shared by at least two donors. To remove PCR and sequencing errors, raw reads were error-corrected and collapsed into unique sequences using a nearest-neighbor algorithm that merged closely related sequences. To assign V, D and J gene segments, CDR3 sequences were aligned to IMGT reference sequences. For a sequence to be retained, a match of at least six nucleotides was required to both a V gene segment and a J gene segment. A rearrangement counted as productive if the CDR3 had no stop codons and remained in frame with V and J, and every other rearrangement counted as non-productive. Following IMGT convention, CDR3 was defined as the stretch from the second conserved V-encoded cysteine to the conserved J-encoded phenylalanine. The earlier analysis of about 560 of the donors excluded any sequence lacking an unambiguous match to a single V gene segment. In an earlier analysis of a few hundred of the donors, V segments were called functional above 56.7% productive rearrangements and were called segregating when the between-donor standard deviation exceeded 5%. A statistical classification framework was built to diagnose cytomegalovirus status from the catalog of TCR beta chain sequences. A later analysis assigned V and J genes by comparing TCR nucleotide sequences with IMGT/GENE-DB human TR gene sequences. In a later analysis, CDR3 sequences and most-parsimonious VDJ recombination scenarios were assigned using the TCRdist pipeline. A later analysis defined each TCR beta chain by its CDR3 amino acid sequence plus V-gene family, and excluded reads lacking a unique V-gene family. A later analysis removed 550 to 700 highly shared, low-generation-probability nucleotide sequences to deal with suspected cross-contamination and a sequencing artifact. In a later analysis, a clonal expansion index was calculated for each public chain from normalized within-repertoire ranks of inferred template counts. A later analysis computed generation probabilities with a VDJ recombination model fitted to out-of-frame rearrangements, and checked the results against IGoR. In a later analysis, hypergeometric tests were used to score TCR-TCR, TCR-HLA and TCR-CMV co-occurrence, with a repertoire-size bias correction applied to TCR pairs. A later analysis estimated false discovery rates by permuting HLA or CMV assignments 20 times. In a later analysis, co-occurring TCRs were grouped using DBSCAN, and TCRdist sequence similarity was added for clustering within HLA-allele-positive subsets. For co-occurrence clustering, repertoires with fewer than 30,000 or more than 120,000 public chains were excluded, along with five or six repertoires with anomalous nucleotide sharing. TCRdb mirrors the immuneACCESS table, restricted to in-frame sequences. Some clones are absent from its copies; in checked studies, under half trace to an unresolved V gene, and the reason for the others is unknown. V and J calls and clone size are those listed in that table; D and trimming were worked out from the DNA. The sample profile shows roughly 160,000 clones; around 79% of them were found once. Approximately 2% of the sample is taken by the ten largest.

The specimen sequenced was PBMCs. The chain is made from TRBV15 and TRBJ2-1, with TRBD2 matching 11 junction bases. This TCR came from a man in his forties in good health and CMV-seronegative. The CDR3 reads CATSVHSGRGYNEQFF. Here is the DNA: TGTGCCACCAGCGTACATAGCGGGAGGGGGTACAATGAGCAGTTCTTC.